This TCR beta chain appears in the sequencing data of a study of metastatic and nonmetastatic thyroid tumors. Using MiXCR, TCRdb reanalyzed the PCR reads. The sample yields some 30,000 clones, 4% seen once. This CDR3 has 12 amino acids. In germline, CDR1 is MNHEY, CDR2 SVGEGT. Each patient went into thyroid surgery without having received any treatment. Concerning this clone: The junction differs from germline at one of its ends, possibly a read error.

This receptor was obtained from a female donor with papillary thyroid cancer or a benign thyroid nodule (not recorded which). Some clones in this sample may be carry-over from other donors' samples. Sequenced material: blood. V and J are TRBV6-2 or TRBV6-3 and TRBJ1-4; no firm D call. CDR3 DNA: TGTGCCAGCAGTTCAACTAATGAAAGACTGTTTTTT. Translated, it gives CASSSTNERLFF.